Frequency places the clone carrying this T cell receptor beta chain as medium-sized. Its target is unknown. The TSTEM subset meant CD8+ memory cells that were CCR7+, PD-1- and TIGIT-. The PBMC were taken from buffy coats given by healthy donors. Enrichment for total CD8+ T cells was performed by negative magnetic separation. There are 13 residues in the CDR3. Germline V gene data show CDR1 as ENHRY and CDR2 as SYGVKD. The sample comes from a study of human CD8 memory T cell subsets. Whole-study results and caveats: Compared with precursor exhausted T cells, stem-like memory T cells were suggested by Chao1 estimates to be more diverse.

Scientists made TCR beta libraries using UMI-labeled 5' RACE. TCRdb reprocessed the 5' RACE reads, with one entry per CDR3 protein and no DNA. The sample has roughly 7,000 distinct CDR3 sequences. The rearrangement joins TRBV10-3 to TRBJ2-1; TCRdb picks TRBD1, but there is no DNA to check that call. The sequencing input was CD8+ stem-like memory T cells (TSCM and TCM) sorted from PBMCs. Stated subset: stem-like memory CD8 T cells (TSTEM), CCR7+ PD-1- TIGIT-. The receptor was isolated from a human donor in good health. The CDR3 region is CAISGGEYNEQFF.